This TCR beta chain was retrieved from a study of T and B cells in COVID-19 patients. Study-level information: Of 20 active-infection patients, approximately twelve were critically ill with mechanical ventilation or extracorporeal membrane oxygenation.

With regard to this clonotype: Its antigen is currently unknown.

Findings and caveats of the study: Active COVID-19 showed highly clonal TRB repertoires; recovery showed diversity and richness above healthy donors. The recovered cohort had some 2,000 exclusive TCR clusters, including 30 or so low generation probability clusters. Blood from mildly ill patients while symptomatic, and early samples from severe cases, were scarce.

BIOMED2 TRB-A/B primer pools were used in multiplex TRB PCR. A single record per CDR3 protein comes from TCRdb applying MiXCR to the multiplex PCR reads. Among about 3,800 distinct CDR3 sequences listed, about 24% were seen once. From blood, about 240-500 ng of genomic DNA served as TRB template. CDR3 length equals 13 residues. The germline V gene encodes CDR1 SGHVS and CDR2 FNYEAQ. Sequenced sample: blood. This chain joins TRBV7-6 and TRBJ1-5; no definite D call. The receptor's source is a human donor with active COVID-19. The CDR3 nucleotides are TGTGTTAGCAGCTTGGGCACGGGTCAGCCCCAGCATTTT. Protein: CVSSLGTGQPQHF.